This T cell receptor (beta chain) was documented in a study of blood T cells in healthy people across ages. This clonotype was counted only a few times. Germline CDR1 reads SGHTS; CDR2 reads YDEGEE. Between the trimmed V and J ends, which lost 4 bases and 1 base, there was a span of 15 bases. This CDR3 is built from 16 residues. Alongside a J-beta primer mix, a sample-barcoded 5' primer served in a second PCR lasting roughly 7 to 11 cycles. In TCRdb, the 5' RACE reads were re-called with MiXCR into one record per CDR3 protein. The sample carries some 750,000 distinct CDR3 sequences, 22% recorded once.

The specimen was blood. The TCR sequence derives from a man between 65 and 80 years old in good health. The chain couples TRBV5-8 to TRBJ2-1, with D possibly being TRBD2 (5 bases). The CDR3 spells CASSDGLLPSYNEQFF. The CDR3 DNA reads TGTGCCAGCAGCGACGGACTGTTGCCTTCCTACAATGAGCAGTTCTTC.